A single sample is the source of the 32 T cell receptor beta chains below, sequenced in a study of identical twins. Each CDR3 protein is one row after TCRdb ran MiXCR on the 5' RACE reads. The sample yields 400,000 to 550,000 distinct CDR3 sequences, approximately 15% seen once. The sample was also reused in another study, on yellow fever vaccine responses in identical twins.

Sequenced input: CD4+ T cells sorted from blood. These receptors were collected from a woman under 30 in good health.

In this sample, this clonotype turned up once. The chain combines TRBV11-2 with TRBJ2-5, with 9 bases that match TRBD1. The J segment lost 3 bases and the V segment lost 2 bases, leaving 13 bases of the junction unmatched. CDR3 length: 18 amino acids. The germline gives CDR1 SGHAT, CDR2 FQNNGV. This CDR3 is CASSLSLKPRDREETQYF. In DNA, the CDR3 is TGTGCCAGCAGCTTATCTCTGAAACCCCGGGACAGGGAAGAGACCCAGTACTTC.

This clonotype has a handful of counts. The chain recombines TRBV12-3 or TRBV12-4 with TRBJ2-1; the match to TRBD2 covers 7 bases. V was clipped by 3 bases and J by 8 bases; unmatched bases: 10. The CDR3 covers 15 residues. CDR3 DNA sequence: TGTGCCAGCAGTTTGGGGTCTAGCGGAGGGGATGAGCAGTTCTTC. Its protein product is CASSLGSSGGDEQFF.

This clonotype was seen only a few times. This chain links TRBV28 with TRBJ1-2; TRBD1 is a possible D gene (5 bases). Germline assignment: CDR1 MDHEN and CDR2 SYDVKM. The CDR3 covers 13 residues. V shed 3 bases and J shed 8 bases, with 13 bases lying between them. In DNA form, the CDR3 reads TGTGCCAGCAGTTTCATGCAGGGTTGGGGCTACACCTTC. It codes for CASSFMQGWGYTF.

This clonotype turned up a few times. The rearrangement joins TRBV19 to TRBJ2-2; 8 positions agree with TRBD2. Per the germline V gene, CDR1 is LNHDA and CDR2 is SQIVND (reference sequence). V shed 5 bases and J 6 bases; nucleotides not matched to a gene: 5. The CDR3 is 14 residues long. In DNA, the CDR3 is TGTGCCAGTAGTCCGAGCGGGAGCTCCGGGGAGCTGTTTTTT. It yields the protein CASSPSGSSGELFF.

This chain joins TRBV2 and TRBJ2-6, with D tentatively TRBD1 (7 bases). Trimming removed 7 bases from V and 4 bases from J, with 17 bases in between. CDR1 is SNHLY and CDR2 is FYNNEI in the germline V gene. The CDR3 consists of 16 residues. The CDR3 sequence is CASTGAGGRGANVLTF. The CDR3 DNA is TGTGCCAGCACCGGGGCAGGGGGGAGGGGGGCCAACGTCCTGACTTTC. The full variable domain, completed using reference TRBV2 and TRBJ2-6, is EPEVTQTPSHQVTQMGQEVILRCVPISNHLYFYWYRQILGQKVEFLVSFYNNEISEKSEIFDDQFSVERPDGSNFTLKIRSTKLEDSAMYFCASTGAGGRGANVLTFGAGSRLTVL.

In this sample, this clonotype turned up a few times. V and J are TRBV20-1 and TRBJ2-3, with unresolved D. The CDR3 consists of 14 residues. Trimming took off 1 base at V and 1 base at J, with 9 bases between the two ends. In germline, CDR1 is DFQATT, CDR2 SNEGSKA (reference sequence). CDR3 amino acids: CSARVVVGTDTQYF. The CDR3 nucleotides are TGCAGTGCTAGAGTCGTTGTGGGCACAGATACGCAGTATTTT.

This clonotype turned up a few times. This chain joins TRBV6-5 and TRBJ1-2; 9 nucleotides align to TRBD1. V trimming: 2 bases; J trimming: 4 bases; junction bases outside the gene matches: 5. CDR1 is MNHEY, CDR2 SVGAGI, per germline. This CDR3 region has 15 residues. CDR3 region: CASSYLTGGGYGYTF. The CDR3 nucleotides are TGTGCCAGCAGTTACCTCACAGGGGGCGGCTATGGCTACACCTTC.

This rearrangement joins TRBV5-4 to TRBJ2-1, with 8 bases lining up with TRBD1. Losses at the gene ends were 4 bases for V and 10 bases for J; bases not matched to a gene: 7. The germline gives CDR1 SGHNT, CDR2 YYREEE (reference sequence). The CDR3 runs to 13 residues. The CDR3 coding sequence is TGTGCCAGCAGCAACCAGGACAGGGAGGAGCAGTTCTTC. It is translated as CASSNQDREEQFF.

The genes are TRBV4-2 and TRBJ2-7, with 16 bases matching TRBD2. The V gene's germline CDR1 is LGHNA and CDR2 YNFKEQ. The CDR3 length is 21 residues. Trimming at V came to 0 bases and at J to 3 bases, leaving 14 bases not matched to a gene. The CDR3 nucleotides are TGTGCCAGCAGCCAAGAGGGGGAGTGGGGACTAGCGGGGGGGAAGTACTACGAGCAGTACTTC. This sequence encodes CASSQEGEWGLAGGKYYEQYF.

This clonotype was seen ten or more times. The rearrangement joins TRBV28 to TRBJ2-2; 13 bases fit TRBD2. Trimming removed 6 bases from V and 4 bases from J; junction bases left unmatched: 2. CDR3 size: 15 residues. CDR1 is MDHEN and CDR2 is SYDVKM in the germline V gene. The CDR3 reads CASRRTSGGTGELFF. The CDR3, as DNA: TGTGCCAGCAGACGGACTAGCGGGGGCACCGGGGAGCTGTTTTTT.

This clonotype has at least ten counts. The chain links TRBV2 to TRBJ2-7; no clear D. Germline V CDR1 and CDR2: SNHLY, FYNNEI. The CDR3 is made up of 15 amino acids. V gave up 6 bases and J gave up 0 bases, with 15 bases separating them. CDR3 DNA sequence: TGTGCCAGCAGCCCCCTGAACCCGAGCTCCTACGAGCAGTACTTC. This gives the protein CASSPLNPSSYEQYF.

There are a few counts of this clonotype. The genes are TRBV23-1 and TRBJ2-1, with D possibly matching TRBD2 (6 bases). TRBV23-1 is identified as an open reading frame with a role that is uncertain. This CDR3 spans 19 amino acids. V lost 0 bases to trimming and J lost 4 bases, with 22 bases between them. In nucleotides, the CDR3 is TGCGCCAGCAGTCAATCAGGGGATAGCGGAAAGAATAGTTACAATGAGCAGTTCTTC. This codes for CASSQSGDSGKNSYNEQFF.

This clonotype was seen more than once but under ten times. The J gene is TRBJ1-3, the V gene TRBV19; D is uncertain. The germline V and J ends were trimmed by 3 bases and 0 bases, with 6 bases remaining between them. Germline CDR1 is LNHDA and CDR2 is SQIVND (reference sequence). The CDR3 covers 14 residues. In nucleotides, the CDR3 is TGTGCCAGTAGTATCGCCAGCTCTGGAAACACCATATATTTT. Translation gives CASSIASSGNTIYF.

V is TRBV6-4 and J is TRBJ2-1; D perhaps matches TRBD1 (6 bases). This CDR3 spans 12 amino acids. Per the germline V gene, CDR1 is MRHNA and CDR2 is SNTAGT. V lost 6 bases, J lost 9 bases, and 12 bases lay in between. In DNA form, the CDR3 reads TGTGCCAGCAGCGTACAGGGTGGTGAGCAGTTCTTC. Protein sequence: CASSVQGGEQFF.

This clonotype was found a few times. The J gene is TRBJ2-4, the V gene TRBV11-2; 8 nucleotides line up with TRBD2. Germline V gene data show CDR1 as SGHAT and CDR2 as FQNNGV. After removal of 3 bases from V and 2 bases from J, the junction contained 3 bases not matched to a gene. This CDR3 contains 15 residues. This CDR3 is CASSLGGGTKNIQYF. CDR3 DNA sequence: TGTGCCAGCAGCTTGGGCGGGGGGACCAAAAACATTCAGTACTTC. The full variable domain, completed using reference TRBV11-2 and TRBJ2-4, is EAGVAQSPRYKIIEKRQSVAFWCNPISGHATLYWYQQILGQGPKLLIQFQNNGVVDDSQLPKDRFSAERLKGVDSTLKIQPAKLEDSAVYLCASSLGGGTKNIQYFGAGTRLSVL.

The chain employs TRBV12-3 or TRBV12-4 and TRBJ2-2, with D hard to call. The CDR3 consists of 16 residues. With 6 bases removed from V and 0 bases from J, the gap between germline ends came to 14 bases. The CDR3 region is CASSTDTRPNTGELFF. CDR3 in DNA: TGTGCCAGCAGCACAGACACCCGCCCGAACACCGGGGAGCTGTTTTTT.

This clonotype has at least ten counts. This sequence joins TRBV12-3 or TRBV12-4 and TRBJ1-5; unclear D gene. The V end lost 3 bases, the J end lost 9 bases, and 12 bases lay between the germline ends. The CDR3 is made up of 13 amino acids. The CDR3 reads CASSLEQSVPQHF. The CDR3 DNA is TGTGCCAGCAGTTTGGAACAGTCGGTGCCCCAGCATTTT.

There are a few counts of this clonotype. The J gene is TRBJ2-4, the V gene TRBV3-1, with 7 bases matching TRBD1. The J segment lost 0 bases and the V segment lost 2 bases, leaving 13 bases of the junction unmatched. Germline CDR1 is LGHDT and CDR2 is YNNKEL (reference sequence). The CDR3 extends over 19 amino acids. This CDR3 is CASSQPGQLGALAKNIQYF. CDR3 in DNA: TGTGCCAGCAGCCAACCGGGACAGCTTGGGGCCCTAGCCAAAAACATTCAGTACTTC.

V is TRBV2 and J is TRBJ2-2; the match to TRBD2 covers 8 bases. Germline loops: CDR1 SNHLY, CDR2 FYNNEI. The J segment lost 4 bases and the V segment lost 6 bases, leaving 4 bases of the junction unmatched. The CDR3 sequence is 14 residues long. This chain's CDR3 is CASRSGSGTGELFF. The CDR3, as DNA: TGTGCCAGCAGGAGCGGGAGCGGCACCGGGGAGCTGTTTTTT.

This clonotype was observed a few times. The chain has TRBV4-2 and TRBJ1-1; a weak D match, TRBD1 (5 bases). This CDR3 spans 13 amino acids. The V and J ends lost 1 base and 7 bases respectively, with 10 bases between them. Looked up from germline, CDR1 is LGHNA and CDR2 is YNFKEQ. The CDR3, as DNA: TGTGCCAGCAGCCAAGCACAGGACGGTGAAGCTTTCTTT. Residues: CASSQAQDGEAFF.

The CDR3 loop reads CASSPSLGTSYNEQFF. The DNA for the CDR3 is TGTGCCAGCTCACCTAGTCTTGGGACTTCGTACAATGAGCAGTTCTTC. V gene TRBV18 combines with J gene TRBJ2-1; a possible D gene is TRBD2 (6 bases). This CDR3 spans 16 amino acids. Germline CDR1 reads KGHSH; CDR2 reads LQKENI. Trimming took off 3 bases at V and 4 bases at J, with 16 bases between the two ends.

The rearrangement joins TRBV2 to TRBJ2-6, with D perhaps TRBD1 or TRBD2 (5 bases each). The germline V gene has CDR1 SNHLY and CDR2 FYNNEI. The CDR3 length is 14 residues. The germline V and J ends were trimmed by 4 bases and 4 bases, with 8 bases remaining between them. The CDR3 sequence: CASSVGVGANVLTF. As DNA, the CDR3 is TGTGCCAGCAGTGTGGGGGTGGGGGCCAACGTCCTGACTTTC. The full variable domain, completed using reference TRBV2 and TRBJ2-6, is EPEVTQTPSHQVTQMGQEVILRCVPISNHLYFYWYRQILGQKVEFLVSFYNNEISEKSEIFDDQFSVERPDGSNFTLKIRSTKLEDSAMYFCASSVGVGANVLTFGAGSRLTVL.

This clonotype was seen repeatedly, ten times or more. The chain recombines TRBV18 with TRBJ2-1; 7 bases match TRBD1. V trimming: 3 bases; J trimming: 10 bases; junction bases outside the gene matches: 6. Germline values: CDR1 KGHSH, CDR2 LQKENI. This CDR3 spans 13 amino acids. The CDR3 DNA follows: TGTGCCAGCTCACCCGGGACAGAGCGGGAGCAGTTCTTC. This translates into CASSPGTEREQFF.

This clonotype was found once. The gene calls are TRBV7-3 and TRBJ1-5; D not certain. This CDR3 comprises 13 residues. Germline V gene data show CDR1 as SGHTA and CDR2 as FQGTGA. Trimming shortened V by 11 bases and J by 6 bases, and 17 bases separated the two germline ends. CDR3 in DNA: TGTGCCTCAAGCGAGGCGTCGTTTCAGCCCCAGCATTTT. This encodes CASSEASFQPQHF.

CDR3 bases: TGTGCCAGCAGCTTAGGCTTGGGGTGGGAGACCCAGTACTTC. It specifies CASSLGLGWETQYF. V gene TRBV11-2 combines with J gene TRBJ2-5; D gene uncertain. The CDR3 extends over 14 amino acids. The V gene lost 1 base and the J gene lost 5 bases, with 11 bases spanning the gap. CDR1 is SGHAT, CDR2 FQNNGV, per germline.

The genes are TRBV29-1 and TRBJ2-5, with a weak D call TRBD1 (6 bases). There are 13 residues in the CDR3. Trimming pared 7 bases from V and 5 bases from J, leaving 17 bases between. The germline gives CDR1 SQVTM, CDR2 ANQGSEA. CDR3 bases: TGCAGCGCTCGGACAGTAAAGTTCGAGACCCAGTACTTC. Its translation: CSARTVKFETQYF.

This sequence joins TRBV29-1 and TRBJ1-1; maybe TRBD1 (5 bases). This CDR3 region has 14 residues. Trimming took 4 bases from V and 0 from J, leaving 12 bases between them. Germline V lookup: CDR1 SQVTM, CDR2 ANQGSEA. The CDR3 sequence is CSVVESRVNTEAFF. CDR3 DNA: TGCAGCGTTGTTGAGAGCAGGGTGAACACTGAAGCTTTCTTT. The full variable domain, completed using reference TRBV29-1 and TRBJ1-1, is SAVISQKPSRDICQRGTSLTIQCQVDSQVTMMFWYRQQPGQSLTLIATANQGSEATYESGFVIDKFPISRPNLTFSTLTVSNMSPEDSSIYLCSVVESRVNTEAFFGQGTRLTVV.

The table lists this clonotype with a few counts. J is TRBJ2-5 and V is TRBV12-3 or TRBV12-4; 9 bases are a match to TRBD1. Trimming cost V 7 bases and J 3 bases; bases outside gene matches: 3. There are 13 residues in the CDR3. CDR3 DNA: TGTGCCAGCAAGGGACAGGGCGAAGAGACCCAGTACTTC. Amino acids: CASKGQGEETQYF.

This clonotype was counted only a few times. The V call is TRBV3-1, the J call TRBJ1-1; 7 nucleotides match TRBD1. Germline V gene lookup returns CDR1 LGHDT and CDR2 YNNKEL (reference sequence). This CDR3 is 16 amino acids long. After removal of 1 base from V and 8 bases from J, the junction contained 13 bases not matched to a gene. This CDR3 reads CASSQVTLRGQSEAFF. DNA of the CDR3: TGTGCCAGCAGCCAAGTCACACTGAGGGGACAGTCCGAAGCTTTCTTT. Filled out from reference TRBV3-1 and TRBJ1-1, the complete variable domain reads DTAVSQTPKYLVTQMGNDKSIKCEQNLGHDTMYWYKQDSKKFLKIMFSYNNKELIINETVPNRFSPKSPDKAHLNLHINSLELGDSAVYFCASSQVTLRGQSEAFFGQGTRLTVV.

The chain couples TRBV4-3 to TRBJ1-4; D is possibly TRBD1 (5 bases). This CDR3 is built from 16 residues. Germline V gene sequence: CDR1 LGHNA, CDR2 YSLEER. V lost 4 bases and J lost 7, with 19 bases in between. CDR3 DNA sequence: TGCGCCAGCAGCCCTGGAGTCGGGGGGAAGGGTGAAAAACTGTTTTTT. Protein sequence: CASSPGVGGKGEKLFF.

Concerning this clonotype: This may be a read error: a much more frequent sequence differs by one nucleotide. The chain carries TRBV6-6 and TRBJ2-7; D is unresolved. V dropped 9 bases and J dropped 0 bases, with 12 bases sitting between them. CDR3 size: 13 residues. Germline CDR1 MNHNY, CDR2 SVGAGI (reference sequence). The CDR3 DNA reads TGTGCCAGAAGTACCTCGGCCTCCTACGAGCAGTACTTC. Translated: CARSTSASYEQYF.

The chain combines TRBV12-3 or TRBV12-4 with TRBJ1-1; D gene uncertain. The V end was cut by 6 bases, the J end by 1 base, with 9 bases between. The CDR3 is 13 residues long. Written as DNA, the CDR3 is TGTGCCAGCAGATATGTGGGGAACACTGAAGCTTTCTTT. Residues: CASRYVGNTEAFF.